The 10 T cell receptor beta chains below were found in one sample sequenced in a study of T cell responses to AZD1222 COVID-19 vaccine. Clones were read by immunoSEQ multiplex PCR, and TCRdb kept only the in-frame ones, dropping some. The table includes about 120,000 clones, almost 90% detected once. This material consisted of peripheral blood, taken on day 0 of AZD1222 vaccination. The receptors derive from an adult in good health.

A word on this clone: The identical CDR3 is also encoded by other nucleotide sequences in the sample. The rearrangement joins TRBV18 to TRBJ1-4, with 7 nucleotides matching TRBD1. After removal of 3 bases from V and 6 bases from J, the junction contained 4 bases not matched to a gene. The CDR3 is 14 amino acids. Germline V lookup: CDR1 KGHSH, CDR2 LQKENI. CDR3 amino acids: CASSPQGGDEKLFF. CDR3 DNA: TGTGCCAGCTCACCGCAGGGGGGGGATGAAAAACTGTTTTTT.

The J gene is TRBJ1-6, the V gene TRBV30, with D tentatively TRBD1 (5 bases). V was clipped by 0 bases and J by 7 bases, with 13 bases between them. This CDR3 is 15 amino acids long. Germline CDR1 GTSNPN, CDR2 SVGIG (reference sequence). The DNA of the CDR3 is TGTGCCTGGAGTGTGGGGCAGACGGGCAATTCACCCCTCCACTTT. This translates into CAWSVGQTGNSPLHF.

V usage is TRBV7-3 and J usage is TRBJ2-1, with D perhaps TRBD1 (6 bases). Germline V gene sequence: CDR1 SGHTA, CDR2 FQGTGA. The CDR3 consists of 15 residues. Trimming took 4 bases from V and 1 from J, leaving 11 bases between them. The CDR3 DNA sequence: TGTGCCAGCAGCTCCGGACAGACTTCCTACAATGAGCAGTTCTTC. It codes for CASSSGQTSYNEQFF.

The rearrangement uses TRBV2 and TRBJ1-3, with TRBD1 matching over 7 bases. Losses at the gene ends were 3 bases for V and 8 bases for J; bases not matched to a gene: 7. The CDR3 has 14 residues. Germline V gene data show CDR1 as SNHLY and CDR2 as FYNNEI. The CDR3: CASSDRGYLDTIYF. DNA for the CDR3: TGTGCCAGCAGTGACAGGGGGTACTTAGACACCATATATTTT. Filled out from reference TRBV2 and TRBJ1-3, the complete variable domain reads EPEVTQTPSHQVTQMGQEVILRCVPISNHLYFYWYRQILGQKVEFLVSFYNNEISEKSEIFDDQFSVERPDGSNFTLKIRSTKLEDSAMYFCASSDRGYLDTIYFGEGSWLTVV.

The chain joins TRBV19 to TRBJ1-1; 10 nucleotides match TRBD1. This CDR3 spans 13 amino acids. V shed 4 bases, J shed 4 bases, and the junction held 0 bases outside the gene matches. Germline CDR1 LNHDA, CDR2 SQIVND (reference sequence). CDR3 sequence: CASSRDRGTEAFF. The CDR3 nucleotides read TGTGCCAGTAGTAGGGACAGGGGCACTGAAGCTTTCTTT.

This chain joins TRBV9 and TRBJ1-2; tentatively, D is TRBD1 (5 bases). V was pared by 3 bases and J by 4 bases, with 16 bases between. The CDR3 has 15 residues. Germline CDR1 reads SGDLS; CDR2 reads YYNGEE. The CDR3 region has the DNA TGTGCCAGCAGCGGAGGGACTTCCGTTGCCTATGGCTACACCTTC. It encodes CASSGGTSVAYGYTF.

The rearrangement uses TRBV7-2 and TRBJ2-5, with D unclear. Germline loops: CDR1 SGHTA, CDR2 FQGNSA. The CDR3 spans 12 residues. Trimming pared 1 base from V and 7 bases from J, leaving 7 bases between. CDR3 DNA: TGTGCCAGCAGCTTAGAGGGAAGGACCCAGTACTTC. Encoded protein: CASSLEGRTQYF.

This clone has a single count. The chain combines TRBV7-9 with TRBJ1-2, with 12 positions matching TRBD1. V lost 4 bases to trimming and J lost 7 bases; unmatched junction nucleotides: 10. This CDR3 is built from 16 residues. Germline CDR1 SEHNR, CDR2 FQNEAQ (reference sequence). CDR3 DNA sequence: TGTGCCAGCAGCTCCGCGGGACAGGGGGCTCGTCTTGGCTACACCTTC. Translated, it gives CASSSAGQGARLGYTF.

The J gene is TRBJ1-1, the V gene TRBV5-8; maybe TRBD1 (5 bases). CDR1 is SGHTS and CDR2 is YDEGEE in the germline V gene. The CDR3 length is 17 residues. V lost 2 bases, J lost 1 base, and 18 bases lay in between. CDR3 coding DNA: TGTGCCAGCAGCTTTTCGGGACGGGACTTTGGGAACACTGAAGCTTTCTTT. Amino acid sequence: CASSFSGRDFGNTEAFF.

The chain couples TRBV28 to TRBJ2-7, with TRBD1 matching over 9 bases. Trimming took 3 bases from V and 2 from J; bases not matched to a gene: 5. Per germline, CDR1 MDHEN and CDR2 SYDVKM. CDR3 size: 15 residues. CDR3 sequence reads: CASSLPGQGPYEQYF. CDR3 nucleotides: TGTGCCAGCAGTTTGCCGGGACAGGGACCCTACGAGCAGTACTTC.